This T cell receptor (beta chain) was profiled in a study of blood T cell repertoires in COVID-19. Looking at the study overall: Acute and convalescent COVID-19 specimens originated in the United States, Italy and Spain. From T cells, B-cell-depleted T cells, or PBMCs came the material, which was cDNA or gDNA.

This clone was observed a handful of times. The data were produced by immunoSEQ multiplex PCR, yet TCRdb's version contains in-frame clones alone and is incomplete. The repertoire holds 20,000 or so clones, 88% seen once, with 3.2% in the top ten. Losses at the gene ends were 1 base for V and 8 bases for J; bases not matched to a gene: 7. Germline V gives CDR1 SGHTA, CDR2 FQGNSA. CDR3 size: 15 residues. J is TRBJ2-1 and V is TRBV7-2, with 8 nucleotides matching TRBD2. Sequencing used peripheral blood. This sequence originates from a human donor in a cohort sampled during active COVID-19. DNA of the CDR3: TGTGCCAGCAGCTTAGGTCGCGGGAGGAGCTATGAGCAGTTCTTC. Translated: CASSLGRGRSYEQFF.